This passage covers 17 T cell receptor beta chains from one sample sequenced in a study of CD8+CD57+ T cells in acquired aplastic anemia. Genomic DNA acted as the template from which TCR beta VDJ combination and CDR3 sequence profiling were carried out. Each CDR3 protein gets one entry after TCRdb re-called the reads with MiXCR. The sample lists about 200,000 distinct CDR3 sequences, 60% to 80% occurring once. The patients chosen for sequencing had shown expansion of CD8+CD57+ cells (detected by flow cytometry). Sequencing was carried out using sorted CD4+, CD8+, or CD8+CD57+ T cells (not recorded which) from PBMCs. The receptors shown here come from a human donor with aplastic anemia.

This clonotype turned up a few times. The chain employs TRBV25-1 and TRBJ2-7; D is undetermined. The CDR3 runs to 11 residues. Trimming shortened V by 2 bases and J by 5 bases, and 4 bases separated the two germline ends. Per the germline V gene, CDR1 is MGHDK and CDR2 is SYGVNS. CDR3 nucleotides: TGTGCCAGCAGTGAACTAAACGAGCAGTACTTC. This gives the protein CASSELNEQYF.

This clonotype has a handful of counts. V and J are TRBV2 and TRBJ2-5; D is unclear. Germline V gene lookup returns CDR1 SNHLY and CDR2 FYNNEI. This CDR3 has 12 residues. V lost 8 bases to trimming and J lost 7 bases, with 14 bases between them. Written as DNA, the CDR3 is TGTGCCAGCGGGCCTCAAGATGGGACCCAGTACTTC. Its protein is CASGPQDGTQYF.

This clonotype occurred a few times. The J gene is TRBJ2-2, the V gene TRBV27; unclear D gene. Per the germline V gene, CDR1 is MNHEY and CDR2 is SMNVEV (reference sequence). With 3 bases removed from V and 4 bases from J, the gap between germline ends came to 6 bases. CDR3 length equals 13 residues. The CDR3 here is CASSFFVTGELFF. CDR3 sequence (DNA): TGTGCCAGCAGTTTTTTTGTCACCGGGGAGCTGTTTTTT.

This clonotype was counted at least ten times. The CDR3 region is CASSRTSGGRDTQYF. CDR3 in DNA: TGCGCCAGCAGCCGCACTAGCGGGGGGAGAGATACGCAGTATTTT. The V call is TRBV4-1, the J call TRBJ2-3; 12 positions match TRBD2. This CDR3 region has 15 residues. The V and J ends lost 4 bases and 5 bases, in that order; junction bases with no gene match: 4. Germline V gene sequence: CDR1 MGHRA, CDR2 YSYEKL.

The rearrangement joins TRBV5-1 to TRBJ2-7, with 10 bases identical to TRBD1. V lost 4 bases to trimming and J lost 2 bases; unmatched junction nucleotides: 9. Per the germline V gene, CDR1 is SGHRS and CDR2 is YFSETQ. The CDR3 is made up of 16 amino acids. CDR3 loop: CASSRFGTGDTYEQYF. In DNA form, the CDR3 reads TGCGCCAGCAGCCGATTCGGGACAGGGGACACCTACGAGCAGTACTTC.

The V and J genes are TRBV20-1 and TRBJ1-4; a weak D match, TRBD1 (6 bases). V lost 5 bases and J lost 3, with 19 bases in between. Germline V gene lookup returns CDR1 DFQATT and CDR2 SNEGSKA (reference sequence). The CDR3 consists of 16 residues. This CDR3 is CSARPLGAAANEKLFF. CDR3 DNA sequence: TGCAGTGCTCGTCCCTTGGGGGCGGCGGCTAATGAAAAACTGTTTTTT.

The sample holds a few counts of this clonotype. This chain uses TRBV7-9 with TRBJ2-1; no firm D call. The germline V gene has CDR1 SEHNR and CDR2 FQNEAQ (reference sequence). V lost 3 bases and J lost 8, with 8 bases in between. The CDR3 loop spans 12 amino acids. The CDR3 bases are TGTGCCAGCAGCTTTCGACCGGATGAGCAGTTCTTC. Translating it yields CASSFRPDEQFF.

The rearrangement links TRBV29-1 to TRBJ2-2; unclear D gene. Trimming pared 3 bases from V and 0 bases from J, leaving 5 bases between. Germline CDR1 is SQVTM and CDR2 is ANQGSEA. This CDR3 spans 13 amino acids. This CDR3 is CSVDQPNTGELFF. In DNA, the CDR3 is TGCAGCGTTGATCAGCCGAACACCGGGGAGCTGTTTTTT.

This sequence joins TRBV15 and TRBJ2-7; TRBD2 might be the D (6 bases). There are 15 residues in the CDR3. V was trimmed by 3 bases and J by 3 bases, leaving 15 bases between them. Germline V gene lookup returns CDR1 LNHNV and CDR2 YYDKDF (reference sequence). CDR3 in DNA: TGTGCCACCAGCAGCTTGGGCGGGGTCGACTACGAGCAGTACTTC. Amino acids: CATSSLGGVDYEQYF.

Of note for this clonotype: At one end the junction does not follow the germline gene, possibly because of a read error. The chain is built from TRBV5-1 and TRBJ2-5; D perhaps matches TRBD2 (5 bases). There are 15 residues in the CDR3. Germline-derived CDR1 and CDR2 are SGHRS and YFSETQ. The CDR3 region is CASFVRVPRRETQYF. CDR3 nucleotides: TGTGCCAGCTTTGTGAGGGTGCCCCGTCGGGAGACCCAGTACTTC.

V usage is TRBV20-1 and J usage is TRBJ1-5; TRBD1 aligns across 7 bases. Germline CDR1 and CDR2: DFQATT and SNEGSKA (reference sequence). V gave up 8 bases and J gave up 7 bases; unmatched junction bases: 11. CDR3 length: 13 amino acids. CDR3 sequence reads: CSTVPGGRQPQHF. CDR3 nucleotide sequence: TGCAGTACGGTGCCAGGGGGACGGCAGCCCCAGCATTTT.

V and J are TRBV7-2 and TRBJ2-7, with D unclear. The V end was cut by 4 bases, the J end by 5 bases, with 9 bases between. The CDR3 is made up of 12 amino acids. From germline, CDR1 is SGHTA and CDR2 FQGNSA. Written as DNA, the CDR3 is TGTGCCAGCAGCTCCCTTGGCCACGAGCAGTACTTC. Translating gives CASSSLGHEQYF.

The chain links TRBV5-1 to TRBJ1-3; no clear D gene. Germline values: CDR1 SGHRS, CDR2 YFSETQ. The CDR3 is 14 amino acids. V was pared by 0 bases and J by 6 bases, with 10 bases between. This CDR3 is CASSLAGVENTIYF. For the CDR3, the DNA is TGCGCCAGCAGCTTGGCCGGGGTGGAAAACACCATATATTTT.

The chain is built from TRBV6-1 and TRBJ1-2, with 12 bases that match TRBD1. The junction had 7 bases not matched to a gene; V was cut back by 8 bases and J by 0 bases. This CDR3 has 16 amino acids. Germline CDR1 reads MNHNS; CDR2 reads SASEGT. This CDR3 is CASGPGQGATNYGYTF. In DNA, the CDR3 is TGTGCCAGCGGGCCGGGACAGGGGGCAACTAACTATGGCTACACCTTC.

The chain's CDR3 is CASSLEGLGDYEQYF. As DNA, the CDR3 is TGTGCCAGCAGCTTAGAGGGGCTAGGGGACTACGAGCAGTACTTC. This chain joins TRBV7-2 and TRBJ2-7; a possible D gene is TRBD1 (5 bases). The CDR3 length is 15 residues. CDR1 is SGHTA, CDR2 FQGNSA, per germline. The ends were cut back, 1 base at V and 3 bases at J, with 13 bases in the middle.

This sequence joins TRBV5-1 and TRBJ2-7; D uncertain. Between the trimmed V and J ends, which lost 2 bases and 0 bases, there was a span of 6 bases. Germline V lookup: CDR1 SGHRS, CDR2 YFSETQ. The length of the CDR3 is 13 residues. The CDR3 DNA follows: TGCGCCAGCAGCTTAAAAAGCTCCTACGAGCAGTACTTC. Translating it yields CASSLKSSYEQYF.

The gene calls are TRBV7-8 and TRBJ2-2; TRBD2 matches 8 bases. V was clipped by 5 bases and J by 2 bases; unmatched bases: 13. The CDR3 length is 18 residues. Germline V CDR1 and CDR2: SGHVS, FQNEAQ. CDR3 sequence reads: CASSLPKREGLNTGELFF. DNA for the CDR3: TGTGCCAGCAGCCTCCCCAAACGGGAGGGCCTAAACACCGGGGAGCTGTTTTTT.